The 4 T cell receptor beta chains given below trace back to one sample, sequenced in a study of response to subunit inactivated influenza vaccine (dated by TCRdb to between 2017 and 2018). Library generation was performed with RT-PCR. Sequenced using an Illumina HiSeq 2500. Starting from the raw public reads, TCRdb applied fastp trimming at Q25, assembled clones with MiXCR and retained in-frame beta chains. A single entry per CDR3 protein holds the most common genes and DNA from its merged rows. The sample table lists over 650,000 distinct CDR3 sequences, around 18% of them with a count of one. About a tenth of the sample lies in the top ten. The source material was PBMCs from blood, sampled roughly 5 days after vaccination. The receptors come from a man aged 50-60 years who received an inactivated influenza vaccine. Donor details come from another sample of the same person, matched by shared clones.

The CDR3 nucleotides are TGCAGTGCTACCTCTTTGGGCCAAGAGACCCAGTACTTC. Translated, it gives CSATSLGQETQYF. The genes are TRBV20-1 and TRBJ2-5; D remains unclear. V was cut by 4 bases and J by 1 base, with 10 bases left in between. Germline values: CDR1 DFQATT, CDR2 SNEGSKA (reference sequence). The CDR3 has 13 residues.

This clonotype was counted between two and nine times. The chain uses TRBV6-1 and TRBJ2-5; D ambiguous. The CDR3 totals 13 residues. Trimming left V 5 bases short and J 7 bases short, with 14 bases between. Germline V gives CDR1 MNHNS, CDR2 SASEGT. CDR3 loop: CASSKTVRVTQYF. CDR3 nucleotides: TGTGCCAGCAGTAAAACCGTTCGGGTGACCCAGTACTTC.

This clonotype was counted at least ten times. V usage is TRBV20-1 and J usage is TRBJ2-5, with D maybe TRBD1 (5 bases). The length of the CDR3 is 14 residues. Trimming stripped 5 bases from V and 4 bases from J, with 17 bases between. CDR1 is DFQATT, CDR2 SNEGSKA, per germline (reference sequence). The CDR3 coding sequence is TGCAGTGCTGTGTCACCCTCCAGGGCAGAGACCCAGTACTTC. Amino acid sequence: CSAVSPSRAETQYF.

This clonotype has only a few counts. The genes are TRBV5-6 and TRBJ1-2; TRBD1 is a possible D gene (5 bases). Germline CDR1 is SGHDT and CDR2 is YYEEEE. The CDR3 contains 14 residues. Trimming shortened V by 4 bases and J by 2 bases, and 12 bases separated the two germline ends. This CDR3 reads CASSRGTVNYGYTF. CDR3 sequence (DNA): TGTGCCAGCAGCCGCGGGACGGTGAACTATGGCTACACCTTC.